This TCR beta chain was captured by sequencing in a study of CD8+CD57+ T cells in acquired aplastic anemia. Whole-study context: The DNA of sorted CD4+ and CD8+ cells averaged around 3 ug. Findings and caveats of the study: CD8+ Simpson's diversity showed no significant patient-control difference.

The junction had 8 bases not matched to a gene; V was cut back by 3 bases and J by 9 bases. The CDR3 extends over 16 amino acids. Germline CDR1 reads KGHDR; CDR2 reads SFDVKD. Genomic DNA, serving as template, underwent TCR beta VDJ and CDR3 profiling. Each CDR3 protein is one row after TCRdb ran MiXCR on the reads. The sample includes approximately 170,000 distinct CDR3 sequences, 50% to 75% of them seen just once. In the case of this clonotype: Its antigen is not known.

The sequenced sample was sorted CD4+, CD8+, or CD8+CD57+ T cells (not recorded which) from PBMCs. This clonotype was sampled from a human donor in good health. The chain carries TRBV24-1 and TRBJ2-5, with 14 bases identical to TRBD2. The CDR3 bases are TGTGCCACCAGTGATCCTGGGACTAGCGGGAGTGGGGCCCAGTACTTC. Translating gives CATSDPGTSGSGAQYF.